The 15 T cell receptor beta chains given below trace back to one sample, sequenced in a study of blood T cell repertoires in COVID-19. Generated by immunoSEQ multiplex PCR, the TCRdb table keeps only in-frame clones and is missing some. Among 300,000 to 350,000 clones, about 85% were seen once, and the ten largest hold 2% to 3%. Input material: peripheral blood. These receptors all come from a man aged 18 to 30 with active or convalescent COVID-19.

The V and J genes are TRBV5-5 and TRBJ2-5; 7 bases map to TRBD1. J was trimmed by 4 bases and V by 5 bases; bases with no gene match: 8. CDR1 is SGHKS, CDR2 YYEKEE, per germline (reference sequence). CDR3 length: 14 amino acids. The CDR3 loop is CASRDSRGSETQYF. DNA for the CDR3: TGTGCCAGCAGAGACTCCAGGGGGTCAGAGACCCAGTACTTC. Full variable domain (outside the CDR3, taken from reference TRBV5-5 and TRBJ2-5): DAGVTQSPTHLIKTRGQQVTLRCSPISGHKSVSWYQQVLGQGPQFIFQYYEKEERGRGNFPDRFSARQFPNYSSELNVNALLLGDSALYLCASRDSRGSETQYFGPGTRLLVL.

This chain links TRBV28 with TRBJ1-6, with 9 positions matching TRBD1. Per the germline V gene, CDR1 is MDHEN and CDR2 is SYDVKM. The CDR3 is 14 residues long. The junction had 2 bases not matched to a gene; V was cut back by 4 bases and J by 7 bases. CDR3 residues: CASSSGTGNSPLHF. The CDR3 bases are TGTGCCAGCAGTTCCGGGACAGGGAATTCACCCCTCCACTTT. Based on the CDR3 plus reference TRBV28 and TRBJ1-6, the full variable domain is DVKVTQSSRYLVKRTGEKVFLECVQDMDHENMFWYRQDPGLGLRLIYFSYDVKMKEKGDIPEGYSVSREKKERFSLILESASTNQTSMYLCASSSGTGNSPLHFGNGTRLTVT.

This chain joins TRBV21-1 and TRBJ2-7; the D call TRBD1 from the table was never checked on the DNA. TRBV21-1 is a known pseudogene. The CDR3 spans 17 residues. The CDR3, as DNA: TGTGCCAGCAACCCTGCCTTACAGGGAAAAAGCTCCTACGAGCAGTACTTC. Protein product: CASNPALQGKSSYEQYF.

CDR3 nucleotides: TGCGCCAGCAGCTGGTCAGGGGGCTTAAATCAGCCCCAGCATTTT. It translates to CASSWSGGLNQPQHF. The rearrangement links TRBV5-1 to TRBJ1-5; 8 bases line up with TRBD1. This CDR3 has 15 amino acids. Germline-derived CDR1 and CDR2 are SGHRS and YFSETQ. The junction had 6 bases not matched to a gene; V was cut back by 3 bases and J by 4 bases.

The chain links TRBV7-6 to TRBJ2-7, with TRBD2 matching 8 bases. From germline, CDR1 is SGHVS and CDR2 FNYEAQ. The CDR3 totals 15 residues. The trim removed 0 bases at V and 6 bases at J, leaving 7 bases unmatched. The CDR3 DNA reads TGTGCCAGCAGCTTAGCGGCTAGCGGGTCGGCCGAGCAGTACTTC. It yields the protein CASSLAASGSAEQYF. Together with reference TRBV7-6 and TRBJ2-7, the CDR3 gives the full variable domain: GAGVSQSPRYKVTKRGQDVALRCDPISGHVSLYWYRQALGQGPEFLTYFNYEAQQDKSGLPNDRFSAERPEGSISTLTIQRTEQRDSAMYRCASSLAASGSAEQYFGPGTRLTVT.

V and J are TRBV4-1 and TRBJ2-4; tentative D call: TRBD1 (6 bases). CDR1 is MGHRA and CDR2 is YSYEKL in the germline V gene. The CDR3 is made up of 17 amino acids. V lost 1 base, J lost 2 bases, and 15 bases lay in between. The CDR3 coding sequence is TGCGCCAGCAGCCAAGGAGGACAGTTGACACCCAAAAACATTCAGTACTTC. Amino acid sequence: CASSQGGQLTPKNIQYF.

J is TRBJ2-5 and V is TRBV10-2; 10 bases map to TRBD2. V lost 8 bases to trimming and J lost 3 bases; unmatched junction nucleotides: 3. The CDR3 runs 13 residues. Germline V gene lookup returns CDR1 WSHSY and CDR2 SAAADI. The CDR3 here is CASLLAGEETQYF. CDR3 nucleotide sequence: TGCGCCAGCCTTCTAGCGGGGGAAGAGACCCAGTACTTC.

The CDR3, as DNA: TGTGCCAGTAGTACCGACCGGTGGACTAGCGGGAGGGCCGGCGCCGGGGAGCTGTTTTTT. Translating it yields CASSTDRWTSGRAGAGELFF. The chain recombines TRBV19 with TRBJ2-2; 15 nucleotides line up with TRBD2. Germline V gives CDR1 LNHDA, CDR2 SQIVND (reference sequence). The CDR3 totals 20 residues. Germline trimming cut 4 bases from V and 6 bases from J; bases unmatched to any gene: 15.

The chain uses TRBV4-2 and TRBJ2-7; the match to TRBD2 covers 10 bases. This CDR3 has 14 amino acids. The junction had 7 bases not matched to a gene; V was cut back by 11 bases and J by 0 bases. Germline V gene sequence: CDR1 LGHNA, CDR2 YNFKEQ. CDR3 coding DNA: TGTGCCTCCTCGGCTAGCGGGAGCTCCTACGAGCAGTACTTC. The encoded protein is CASSASGSSYEQYF.

This chain links TRBV4-2 with TRBJ1-5; D remains unclear. The CDR3 has 14 residues. CDR1 and CDR2 (germline): LGHNA, YNFKEQ. V shed 1 base and J shed 5 bases, with 9 bases lying between them. CDR3 coding DNA: TGTGCCAGCAGCCAAGTTCGAGAGGATCAGCCCCAGCATTTT. Translating it yields CASSQVREDQPQHF.

This clone was recorded only once. The chain's CDR3 is CASSQRRTSGDPMEQFF. CDR3 nucleotides: TGCGCCAGCAGCCAAAGACGCACTAGCGGGGACCCCATGGAGCAGTTCTTC. This chain uses TRBV4-3 with TRBJ2-1; TRBD2 aligns across 10 bases. Germline V gene data show CDR1 as LGHNA and CDR2 as YSLEER. The V gene end was trimmed by 2 bases and the J gene end by 10 bases; junction bases not matched to a gene: 14. CDR3 length equals 17 residues.

This chain links TRBV3-1 (or the pseudogene TRBV3-2) with TRBJ2-7; 14 nucleotides line up with TRBD2. The CDR3 spans 17 residues. V dropped 2 bases and J dropped 2; count of bases not matched to a gene: 5. The germline V gene encodes CDR1 LGHDT and CDR2 YNNKEL (reference sequence). This chain's CDR3 is CASSQSRLAGGPYEQYF. The CDR3 bases are TGTGCCAGCAGCCAATCCCGACTAGCGGGAGGGCCCTACGAGCAGTACTTC.

This chain uses TRBV27 with TRBJ1-5; D is undetermined. In germline, CDR1 is MNHEY, CDR2 SMNVEV (reference sequence). The ends were cut back, 2 bases at V and 0 bases at J, with 5 bases in the middle. The CDR3 has 14 residues. The CDR3 protein is CASSLVVSNQPQHF. The CDR3 DNA is TGTGCCAGCAGTTTAGTAGTTAGCAATCAGCCCCAGCATTTT.

This clone was counted between two and nine times. The gene calls are TRBV5-4 and TRBJ1-2, with TRBD1 identical over 7 bases. CDR1 and CDR2 (germline): SGHNT, YYREEE (reference sequence). CDR3 length: 12 residues. The V and J ends lost 9 bases and 7 bases, in that order; junction bases with no gene match: 9. The CDR3 protein is CAIMTGKGGYTF. The CDR3 nucleotides read TGTGCCATCATGACAGGGAAAGGTGGCTACACCTTC.

The chain carries TRBV11-1 and TRBJ1-2; no definite D call. The V gene lost 5 bases and the J gene lost 2 bases, with 9 bases spanning the gap. The CDR3 runs to 13 residues. CDR1 is SGHAT, CDR2 FQDESV, per germline (reference sequence). As DNA, the CDR3 is TGTGCCAGCAGCCTGCGGCCCAACTATGGCTACACCTTC. Translating it yields CASSLRPNYGYTF.